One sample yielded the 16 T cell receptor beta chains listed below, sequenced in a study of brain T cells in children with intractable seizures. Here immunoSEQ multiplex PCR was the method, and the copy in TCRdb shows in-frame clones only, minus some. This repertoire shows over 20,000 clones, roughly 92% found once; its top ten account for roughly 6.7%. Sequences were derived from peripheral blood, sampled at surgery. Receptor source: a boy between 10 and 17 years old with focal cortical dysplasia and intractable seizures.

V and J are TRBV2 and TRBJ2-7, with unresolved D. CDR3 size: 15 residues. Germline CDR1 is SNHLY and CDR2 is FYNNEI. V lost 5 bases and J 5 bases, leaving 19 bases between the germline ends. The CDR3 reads CASSTLRVLPHEQYV. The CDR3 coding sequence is TGTGCCAGCAGTACCCTCCGGGTGTTACCCCACGAGCAGTACGTC.

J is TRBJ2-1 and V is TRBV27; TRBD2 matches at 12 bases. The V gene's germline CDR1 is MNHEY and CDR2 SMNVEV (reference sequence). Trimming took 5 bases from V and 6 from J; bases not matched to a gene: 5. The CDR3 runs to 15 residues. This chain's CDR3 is CASSPPGLAGNEQFF. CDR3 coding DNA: TGTGCCAGCAGTCCGCCGGGACTAGCGGGCAATGAGCAGTTCTTC.

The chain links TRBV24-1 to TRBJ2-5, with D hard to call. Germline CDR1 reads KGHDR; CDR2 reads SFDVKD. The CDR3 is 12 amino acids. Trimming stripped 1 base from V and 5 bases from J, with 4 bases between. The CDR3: CATSDLGETQYF. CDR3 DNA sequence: TGTGCCACCAGTGATTTAGGGGAGACCCAGTACTTC.

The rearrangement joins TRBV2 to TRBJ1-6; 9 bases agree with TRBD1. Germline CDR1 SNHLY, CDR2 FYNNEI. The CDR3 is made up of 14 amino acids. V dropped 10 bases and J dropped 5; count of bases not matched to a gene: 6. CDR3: CAITRDRDNSPLHF. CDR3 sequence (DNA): TGTGCCATCACCCGGGACAGGGATAATTCACCCCTCCACTTT.

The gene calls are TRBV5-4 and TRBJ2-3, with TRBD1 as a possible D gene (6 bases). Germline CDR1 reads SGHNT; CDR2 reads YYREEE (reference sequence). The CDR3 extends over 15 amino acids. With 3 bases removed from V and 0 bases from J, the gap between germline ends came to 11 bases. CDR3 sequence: CASSSTGLSTDTQYF. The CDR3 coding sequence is TGTGCCAGCAGCTCTACAGGGTTGAGCACAGATACGCAGTATTTT. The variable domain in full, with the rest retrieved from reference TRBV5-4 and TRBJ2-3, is ETGVTQSPTHLIKTRGQQVTLRCSSQSGHNTVSWYQQALGQGPQFIFQYYREEENGRGNFPPRFSGLQFPNYSSELNVNALELDDSALYLCASSSTGLSTDTQYFGPGTRLTVL.

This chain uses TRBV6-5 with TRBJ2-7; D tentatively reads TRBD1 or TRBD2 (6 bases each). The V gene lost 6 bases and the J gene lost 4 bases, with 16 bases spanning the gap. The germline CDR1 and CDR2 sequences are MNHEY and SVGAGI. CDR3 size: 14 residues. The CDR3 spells CASSKELGGYEQYV. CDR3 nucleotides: TGTGCCAGCAGCAAAGAGCTAGGGGGGTACGAGCAGTACGTC.

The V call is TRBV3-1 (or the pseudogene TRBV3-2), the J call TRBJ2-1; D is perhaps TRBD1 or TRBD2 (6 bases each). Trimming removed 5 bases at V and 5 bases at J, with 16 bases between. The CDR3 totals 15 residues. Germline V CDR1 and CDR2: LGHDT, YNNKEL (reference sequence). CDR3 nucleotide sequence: TGTGCCAGCAGCTTTCGCGGGACAATGGACAATGAGCAGTTCTTC. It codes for CASSFRGTMDNEQFF.

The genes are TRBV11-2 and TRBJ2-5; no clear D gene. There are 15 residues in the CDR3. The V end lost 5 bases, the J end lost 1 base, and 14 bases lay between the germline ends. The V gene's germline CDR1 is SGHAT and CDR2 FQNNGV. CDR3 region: CASSSGGLFQETQYF. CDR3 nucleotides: TGTGCCAGCAGCAGTGGTGGGCTCTTCCAAGAGACCCAGTACTTC.

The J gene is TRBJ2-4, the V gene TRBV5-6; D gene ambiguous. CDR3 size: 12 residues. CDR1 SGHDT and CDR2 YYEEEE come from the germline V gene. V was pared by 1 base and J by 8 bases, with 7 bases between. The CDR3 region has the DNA TGTGCCAGCAGCTTGTGGGGATACATTCAGTACTTC. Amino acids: CASSLWGYIQYF.

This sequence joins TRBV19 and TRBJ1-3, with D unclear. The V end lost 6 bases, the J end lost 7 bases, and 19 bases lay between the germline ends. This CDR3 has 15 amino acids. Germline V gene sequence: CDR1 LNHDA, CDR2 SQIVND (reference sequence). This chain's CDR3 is CASRAVGLQSNTIYF. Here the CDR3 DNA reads TGTGCCAGTAGGGCGGTCGGGCTTCAGAGTAACACCATATATTTT.

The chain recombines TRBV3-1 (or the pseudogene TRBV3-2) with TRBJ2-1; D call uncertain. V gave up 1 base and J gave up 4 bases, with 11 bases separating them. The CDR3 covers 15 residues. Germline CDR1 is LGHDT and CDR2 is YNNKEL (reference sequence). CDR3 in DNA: TGTGCCAGCAGCCAAGGAAGGGAACCTTACAATGAGCAGTTCTTC. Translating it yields CASSQGREPYNEQFF.

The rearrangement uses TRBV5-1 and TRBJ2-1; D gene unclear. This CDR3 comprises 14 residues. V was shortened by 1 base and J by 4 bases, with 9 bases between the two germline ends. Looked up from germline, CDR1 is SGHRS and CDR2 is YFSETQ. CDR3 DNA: TGCGCCAGCAGCTTGTCTGGCCCATACAATGAGCAGTTCTTC. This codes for CASSLSGPYNEQFF.

The CDR3 loop is CARATGVGTEAFF. The CDR3 region has the DNA TGTGCCAGAGCGACAGGGGTTGGCACTGAAGCTTTCTTT. The chain employs TRBV2 and TRBJ1-1, with 8 positions matching TRBD1. Germline V gene data show CDR1 as SNHLY and CDR2 as FYNNEI. J was trimmed by 4 bases and V by 9 bases; bases with no gene match: 7. The length of the CDR3 is 13 residues.

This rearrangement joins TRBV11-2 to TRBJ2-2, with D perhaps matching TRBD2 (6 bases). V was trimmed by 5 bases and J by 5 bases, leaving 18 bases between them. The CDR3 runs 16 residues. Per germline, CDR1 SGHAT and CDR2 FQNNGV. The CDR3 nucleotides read TGTGCCAGCAGCCCCCTGCGGGGTACAAGTACCGGGGAGCTGTTTTTT. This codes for CASSPLRGTSTGELFF.

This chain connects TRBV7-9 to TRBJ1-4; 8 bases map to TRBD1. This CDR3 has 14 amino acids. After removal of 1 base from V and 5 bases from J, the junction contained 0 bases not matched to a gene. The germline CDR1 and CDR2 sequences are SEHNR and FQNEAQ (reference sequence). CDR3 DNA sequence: TGTGCCAGCAGCTTAGACAGGGGGAATGAAAAACTGTTTTTT. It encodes CASSLDRGNEKLFF.

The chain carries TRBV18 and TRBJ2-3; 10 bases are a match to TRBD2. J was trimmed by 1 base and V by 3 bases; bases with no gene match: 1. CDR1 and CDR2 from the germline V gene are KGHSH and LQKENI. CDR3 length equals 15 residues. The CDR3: CASSPLAGGTDTQYF. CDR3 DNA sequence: TGTGCCAGCTCACCGCTAGCGGGGGGCACAGATACGCAGTATTTT.